Below, one T cell receptor beta chain is given with its context. Its antigen is as yet unknown. The sample is drawn from a study of vaccination and CD4 T cells after COVID-19. Study-level information: Timing of post-vaccine sample collection was a median approximately 70 days after dose two, with a range of 14 to 241.

Looked up from germline, CDR1 is MNHNS and CDR2 is SASEGT. There are 16 residues in the CDR3. With 2 bases clipped from V and 2 bases from J, the junction kept 4 bases outside the gene matches. Cultured CD4+ T cell DNA underwent sequencing with the Oncomine TCR Beta short-read assay. From the PCR reads, TCRdb called clonotypes with MiXCR, one entry per CDR3 protein. The sample consists of 16,000 or so distinct CDR3 sequences, about 45% of them appearing once. Indicated treatment: approximately 9-day PBMC culture with coronavirus spike peptide pools or control peptides (ViraFEST assay). Culture of two million PBMCs per well took place with 10 IU/ml IL-2 and 9 to 10 ug/ml peptide pools. Points from the study as a whole: Within the convalescent patients, spike mono-reactivity was found in 304 of 307 vaccine-specific clones.

The starting material was CD4+ T cells from blood, cultured in vitro, obtained after SARS-CoV-2 vaccination. This sequence was found in a human donor who had recovered from COVID-19. This rearrangement joins TRBV6-1 to TRBJ2-5; 11 nucleotides agree with TRBD2. This CDR3 is CASSEYGTSGQETQYF. The CDR3 DNA sequence: TGTGCCAGCAGTGAATATGGGACTAGCGGACAAGAGACCCAGTACTTC.